The next 25 T cell receptor beta chains were all read from a single sample in a study of OX40 agonist ivuxolimab in advanced cancers. The repertoire was sequenced with immunoSEQ multiplex PCR; TCRdb's copy has only in-frame clones and lacks some. The table has around 31,000 clones, 88% seen once. The material was CD4+ or CD8+ T cells sorted from blood, obtained in a trial of the OX40 agonist ivuxolimab. Source of these receptors: an adult with an advanced solid tumor such as melanoma, head and neck, liver or kidney cancer.

The V call is TRBV7-2, the J call TRBJ2-1; D gene ambiguous. Per the germline V gene, CDR1 is SGHTA and CDR2 is FQGNSA. Trimming cost V 1 base and J 5 bases, with 9 bases left between them. The CDR3 length is 14 residues. Written as DNA, the CDR3 is TGTGCCAGCAGCTTAGACCGCTTTGACAATGAGCAGTTCTTC. Protein: CASSLDRFDNEQFF.

The chain links TRBV4-3 to TRBJ2-1, with TRBD2 matching over 7 bases. The CDR3 loop spans 16 amino acids. Germline lookup yields CDR1 LGHNA and CDR2 YSLEER. J gave up 6 bases and V 1 base, and 9 bases lay outside the gene matches. CDR3 sequence: CASSQAMVTGGNEQFF. The CDR3 nucleotides are TGCGCCAGCAGCCAAGCAATGGTCACGGGAGGCAATGAGCAGTTCTTC.

The genes are TRBV6-6 and TRBJ2-7; D not resolved. The germline gives CDR1 MNHNY, CDR2 SVGAGI (reference sequence). This CDR3 is 16 amino acids long. Trimming shortened V by 2 bases and J by 3 bases, and 17 bases separated the two germline ends. The CDR3, as DNA: TGTGCCAGCAGTTACCCTCCGGATGGGGTAGACTACGAGCAGTACTTC. Translated, it gives CASSYPPDGVDYEQYF.

The chain carries TRBV10-2 and TRBJ1-5; 7 positions match TRBD1. Per germline, CDR1 WSHSY and CDR2 SAAADI. This CDR3 has 16 residues. Trimming at V came to 0 bases and at J to 2 bases, leaving 4 bases not matched to a gene. The CDR3 region has the DNA TGCGCCAGCAGTGAGTCGTGGCAGGGGGGCAATCAGCCCCAGCATTTT. Protein sequence: CASSESWQGGNQPQHF.

As for this clone: Other DNA sequences in the same sample also yield this CDR3. The chain links TRBV9 to TRBJ1-1; D possibly corresponds to TRBD1 (5 bases). CDR1 is SGDLS and CDR2 is YYNGEE in the germline V gene. The V and J ends lost 0 bases and 1 base respectively, with 10 bases between them. The CDR3 is made up of 15 amino acids. This chain's CDR3 is CASSVVGQGNTEAFF. The CDR3 DNA reads as TGTGCCAGCAGCGTAGTGGGGCAGGGGAACACTGAAGCTTTCTTT. Using reference TRBV9 and TRBJ1-1 for the parts outside the CDR3, the full variable domain is DSGVTQTPKHLITATGQRVTLRCSPRSGDLSVYWYQQSLDQGLQFLIQYYNGEERAKGNILERFSAQQFPDLHSELNLSSLELGDSALYFCASSVVGQGNTEAFFGQGTRLTVV.

This chain uses TRBV9 with TRBJ2-5; D is perhaps TRBD2 (5 bases). The ends were cut back, 4 bases at V and 2 bases at J, with 12 bases in the middle. This CDR3 has 14 amino acids. The germline gives CDR1 SGDLS, CDR2 YYNGEE. The CDR3, as DNA: TGTGCCAGCAGCCTACCGGACTCTCAAGAGACCCAGTACTTC. It codes for CASSLPDSQETQYF.

The chain uses TRBV10-3 and TRBJ2-7; 7 bases align to TRBD2. This CDR3 has 15 residues. Germline CDR1 reads ENHRY; CDR2 reads SYGVKD. V gave up 3 bases and J gave up 0 bases; unmatched junction bases: 5. The CDR3 region has the DNA TGTGCCATCAGTGAAGAGCGGGAAATCTCCTACGAGCAGTACTTC. This encodes CAISEEREISYEQYF.

The chain carries TRBV29-1 and TRBJ1-4, with a weak D call TRBD1 (5 bases). The length of the CDR3 is 13 residues. The V gene's germline CDR1 is SQVTM and CDR2 ANQGSEA. Between the trimmed V and J ends, which lost 4 bases and 7 bases, there was a span of 13 bases. DNA for the CDR3: TGCAGCGTTGTTGGAGGGACCGTTGAAAAACTGTTTTTT. It is translated as CSVVGGTVEKLFF.

The chain has TRBV9 and TRBJ2-3; D possibly uses TRBD1 or TRBD2 (5 bases each). V was pared by 0 bases and J by 6 bases, with 14 bases between. The CDR3 consists of 15 residues. The germline V gene has CDR1 SGDLS and CDR2 YYNGEE. In DNA, the CDR3 is TGTGCCAGCAGCGTAGGAGGGGTCGTTATGGATACGCAGTATTTT. Translation: CASSVGGVVMDTQYF.

This chain links TRBV7-9 with TRBJ2-7; D not resolved. Germline CDR1 reads SEHNR; CDR2 reads FQNEAQ (reference sequence). The CDR3 consists of 12 residues. Trimming shortened V by 3 bases and J by 5 bases, and 8 bases separated the two germline ends. The CDR3 DNA follows: TGTGCCAGCAGCTTTAGGGAAAACGAGCAGTACTTC. This sequence encodes CASSFRENEQYF.

This clone was seen only a few times. A read error may explain this, as a much larger clone is one base away. Other DNA sequences within the sample encode an identical CDR3. The V call is TRBV6-5, the J call TRBJ1-2; D is undetermined. Trimming cost V 5 bases and J 8 bases, with 9 bases left between them. The germline CDR1 and CDR2 sequences are MNHEY and SVGAGI. CDR3 length equals 11 residues. In DNA form, the CDR3 reads TGTGCCAGCAGTGAAGCGGGGGGCTACACCTTC. It specifies CASSEAGGYTF.

CDR3 loop: CASSQGPGSNTVIGGYTF. The CDR3 DNA reads as TGTGCCAGCAGCCAAGGCCCGGGTTCTAACACAGTGATCGGTGGCTACACCTTC. The J gene is TRBJ1-2, the V gene TRBV14; D is unclear. CDR3 length: 18 residues. Germline CDR1 is SGHDN and CDR2 is FVKESK. Trimming shortened V by 1 base and J by 7 bases, and 25 bases separated the two germline ends.

The rearrangement uses TRBV28 and TRBJ2-2; 9 bases line up with TRBD2. The CDR3 is 14 residues long. Germline CDR1 reads MDHEN; CDR2 reads SYDVKM. The junction had 5 bases not matched to a gene; V was cut back by 6 bases and J by 6 bases. In DNA, the CDR3 is TGTGCCAGCAGCCAACAGCGGGAGGCCGGGGAGCTGTTTTTT. This encodes CASSQQREAGELFF. The full variable domain, in which reference TRBV28 and TRBJ2-2 provide the parts outside the CDR3, is DVKVTQSSRYLVKRTGEKVFLECVQDMDHENMFWYRQDPGLGLRLIYFSYDVKMKEKGDIPEGYSVSREKKERFSLILESASTNQTSMYLCASSQQREAGELFFGEGSRLTVL.

This chain links TRBV5-6 with TRBJ1-1, with 10 bases lining up with TRBD1. Germline CDR1 is SGHDT and CDR2 is YYEEEE. V shed 3 bases, J shed 6 bases, and the junction held 5 bases outside the gene matches. The CDR3 sequence is 14 residues long. CDR3 region: CASSSTGTGAEAFF. Here the CDR3 DNA reads TGTGCCAGCAGCTCGACCGGGACAGGGGCTGAAGCTTTCTTT.

The chain is built from TRBV4-3 and TRBJ2-1, with D perhaps matching TRBD1 (8 bases). V was pared by 1 base and J by 4 bases, with 11 bases between. The CDR3 is made up of 15 amino acids. From germline, CDR1 is LGHNA and CDR2 YSLEER. The DNA for the CDR3 is TGCGCCAGCAGCCAAGCACAGGGGGGGTACAATGAGCAGTTCTTC. This translates into CASSQAQGGYNEQFF.

The chain recombines TRBV27 with TRBJ2-2, with 10 bases that match TRBD2. CDR3 length: 16 amino acids. The junction had 9 bases not matched to a gene; V was cut back by 5 bases and J by 6 bases. In germline, CDR1 is MNHEY, CDR2 SMNVEV (reference sequence). The CDR3 spells CASSRPSGSLAGELFF. For the CDR3, the DNA is TGTGCCAGCAGTCGACCTAGCGGGAGTTTAGCCGGGGAGCTGTTTTTT.

The CDR3 coding sequence is TGTGCCAGTAGTATTTCGGCGAACACTGAAGCTTTCTTT. Translated, it gives CASSISANTEAFF. The rearrangement uses TRBV19 and TRBJ1-1; D is unresolved. The CDR3 extends over 13 amino acids. Germline V gene lookup returns CDR1 LNHDA and CDR2 SQIVND (reference sequence). V lost 3 bases to trimming and J lost 1 base, with 6 bases between them.

The V call is TRBV11-3, the J call TRBJ2-2; D is possibly TRBD1 (6 bases). The germline V gene encodes CDR1 SGHNT and CDR2 YENEEA. V was pared by 4 bases and J by 0 bases, with 12 bases between. This CDR3 comprises 16 residues. The CDR3 region is CASSSRTEPNTGELFF. CDR3 DNA: TGTGCCAGCAGCTCCCGGACAGAACCGAACACCGGGGAGCTGTTTTTT. Combining the CDR3 with reference TRBV11-3 and TRBJ2-2 gives the whole variable domain EAGVVQSPRYKIIEKKQPVAFWCNPISGHNTLYWYLQNLGQGPELLIRYENEEAVDDSQLPKDRFSAERLKGVDSTLKIQPAELGDSAVYLCASSSRTEPNTGELFFGEGSRLTVL.

This clone was detected a few times. V gene TRBV28 combines with J gene TRBJ1-5; 8 nucleotides agree with TRBD1. With V trimmed by 5 bases and J by 2 bases, 5 bases remained unmatched. This CDR3 is 15 amino acids long. Germline CDR1 MDHEN, CDR2 SYDVKM. Written as DNA, the CDR3 is TGTGCCAGCAGTCTGGACAGGGTTGGCAATCAGCCCCAGCATTTT. Translating it yields CASSLDRVGNQPQHF.

The J gene is TRBJ2-1, the V gene TRBV19, with D perhaps assigned TRBD1 or TRBD2 (5 bases each). The germline V gene has CDR1 LNHDA and CDR2 SQIVND (reference sequence). The CDR3 consists of 12 residues. V was pared by 7 bases and J by 9 bases, with 13 bases between. CDR3: CASTLGGSEQFF. The DNA of the CDR3 is TGTGCCAGTACCCTTGGGGGTTCTGAGCAGTTCTTC.

The chain links TRBV6-4 to TRBJ2-1; TRBD2 aligns across 9 bases. The J segment lost 5 bases and the V segment lost 8 bases, leaving 10 bases of the junction unmatched. The CDR3 sequence is 15 residues long. Germline V gene data show CDR1 as MRHNA and CDR2 as SNTAGT. The CDR3 sequence: CASALTSGPNNEQFF. The CDR3 coding sequence is TGTGCCAGCGCCTTGACTAGCGGACCAAACAATGAGCAGTTCTTC.

This chain joins TRBV9 and TRBJ2-2; D gene uncertain. The germline V and J ends were trimmed by 3 bases and 5 bases, with 14 bases remaining between them. This CDR3 spans 15 amino acids. The germline V gene has CDR1 SGDLS and CDR2 YYNGEE. In DNA form, the CDR3 reads TGTGCCAGCAGCGCTGACTTCCCTCGAACCGGGGAGCTGTTTTTT. Protein sequence: CASSADFPRTGELFF. Full variable domain (remainder filled in from reference TRBV9 and TRBJ2-2): DSGVTQTPKHLITATGQRVTLRCSPRSGDLSVYWYQQSLDQGLQFLIQYYNGEERAKGNILERFSAQQFPDLHSELNLSSLELGDSALYFCASSADFPRTGELFFGEGSRLTVL.

This clone was seen a handful of times. The chain combines TRBV2 with TRBJ2-1; D uncertain. Between the trimmed V and J ends, which lost 0 bases and 4 bases, there was a span of 10 bases. CDR1 SNHLY and CDR2 FYNNEI come from the germline V gene. The CDR3 is made up of 15 amino acids. In DNA form, the CDR3 reads TGTGCCAGCAGTGAAGCGGGTTCAGTATACAATGAGCAGTTCTTC. Translation gives CASSEAGSVYNEQFF. The variable domain in full, completed from reference TRBV2 and TRBJ2-1, reads EPEVTQTPSHQVTQMGQEVILRCVPISNHLYFYWYRQILGQKVEFLVSFYNNEISEKSEIFDDQFSVERPDGSNFTLKIRSTKLEDSAMYFCASSEAGSVYNEQFFGPGTRLTVL.

The chain carries TRBV6-1 and TRBJ2-1, with 7 bases matching TRBD1. The CDR3 length is 14 residues. The V segment lost 6 bases and the J segment 3 bases; nucleotides outside the gene matches: 5. Germline CDR1 and CDR2: MNHNS and SASEGT. CDR3 residues: CASSGDSDYNEQFF. Written as DNA, the CDR3 is TGTGCCAGCAGCGGGGACAGTGACTACAATGAGCAGTTCTTC.

The genes are TRBV5-1 and TRBJ2-2; D gene ambiguous. Trimming shortened V by 0 bases and J by 8 bases, and 2 bases separated the two germline ends. CDR1 SGHRS and CDR2 YFSETQ come from the germline V gene. The CDR3 loop spans 11 amino acids. The CDR3 region is CASSLAGELFF. The CDR3 DNA reads as TGCGCCAGCAGCTTGGCGGGGGAGCTGTTTTTT.